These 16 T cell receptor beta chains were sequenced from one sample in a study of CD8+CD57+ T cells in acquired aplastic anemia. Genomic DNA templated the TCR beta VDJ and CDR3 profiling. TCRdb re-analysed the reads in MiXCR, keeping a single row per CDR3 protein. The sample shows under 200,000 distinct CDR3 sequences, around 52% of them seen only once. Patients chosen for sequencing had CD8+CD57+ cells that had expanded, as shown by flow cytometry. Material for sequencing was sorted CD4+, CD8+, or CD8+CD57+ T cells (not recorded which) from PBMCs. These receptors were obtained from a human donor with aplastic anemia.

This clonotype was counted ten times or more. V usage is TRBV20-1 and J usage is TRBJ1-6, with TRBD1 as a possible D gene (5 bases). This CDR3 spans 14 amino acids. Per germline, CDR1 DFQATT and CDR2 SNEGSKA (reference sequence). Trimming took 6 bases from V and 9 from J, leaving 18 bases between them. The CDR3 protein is CSADPGTLGSPLHF. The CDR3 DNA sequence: TGCAGTGCCGACCCCGGGACCCTCGGTTCACCCCTCCACTTT.

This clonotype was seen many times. Here the CDR3 DNA reads TGTGCCAGCAGCGTCGGGGACACCTATAATTCACCCCTCCACTTT. Its translation is CASSVGDTYNSPLHF. The J gene is TRBJ1-6, the V gene TRBV9; D is perhaps TRBD1 (6 bases). Per germline, CDR1 SGDLS and CDR2 YYNGEE. V lost 2 bases and J lost 2, with 8 bases in between. The CDR3 spans 15 residues.

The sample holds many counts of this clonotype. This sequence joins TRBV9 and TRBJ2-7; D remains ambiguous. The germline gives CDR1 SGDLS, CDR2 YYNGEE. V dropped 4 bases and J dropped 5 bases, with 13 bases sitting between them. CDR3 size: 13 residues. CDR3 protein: CASSMSAADEQYF. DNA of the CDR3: TGTGCCAGCAGCATGAGTGCCGCCGACGAGCAGTACTTC. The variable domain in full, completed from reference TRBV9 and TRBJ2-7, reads DSGVTQTPKHLITATGQRVTLRCSPRSGDLSVYWYQQSLDQGLQFLIQYYNGEERAKGNILERFSAQQFPDLHSELNLSSLELGDSALYFCASSMSAADEQYFGPGTRLTVT.

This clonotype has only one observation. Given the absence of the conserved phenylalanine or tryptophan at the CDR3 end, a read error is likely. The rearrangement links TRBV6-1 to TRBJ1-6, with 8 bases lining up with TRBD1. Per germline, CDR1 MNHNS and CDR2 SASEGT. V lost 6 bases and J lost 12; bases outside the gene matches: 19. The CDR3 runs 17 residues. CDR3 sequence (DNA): TGTGCCAGCAGCGCCGAACCGGGACAGGCTACGGGGGAACCCCTCCACCTT. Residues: CASSAEPGQATGEPLHL.

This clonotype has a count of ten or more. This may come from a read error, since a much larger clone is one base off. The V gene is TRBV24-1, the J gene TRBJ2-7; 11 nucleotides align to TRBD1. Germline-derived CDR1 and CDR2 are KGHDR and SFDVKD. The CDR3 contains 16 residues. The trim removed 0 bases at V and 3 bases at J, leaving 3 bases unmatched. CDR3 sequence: CATSDLEGQGVYEQYF. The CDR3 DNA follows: TGTGCCACCAGTGATTTGGAGGGACAGGGGGTCTACGAGCAGTACTTC.

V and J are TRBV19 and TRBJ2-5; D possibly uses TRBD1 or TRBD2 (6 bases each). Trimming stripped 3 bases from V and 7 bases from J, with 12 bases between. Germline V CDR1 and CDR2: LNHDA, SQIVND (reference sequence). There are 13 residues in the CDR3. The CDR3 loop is CASSIGGLGTQYF. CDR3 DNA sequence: TGTGCCAGTAGTATTGGGGGGCTCGGGACCCAGTACTTC.

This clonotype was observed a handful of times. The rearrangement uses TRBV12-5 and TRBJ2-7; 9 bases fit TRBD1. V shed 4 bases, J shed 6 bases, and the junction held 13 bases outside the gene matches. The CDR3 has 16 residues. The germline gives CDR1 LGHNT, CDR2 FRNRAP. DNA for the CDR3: TGTGCTAGTGGTTGGGGGGACAGGGCTAATTTCGGCGAGCAGTACTTC. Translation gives CASGWGDRANFGEQYF.

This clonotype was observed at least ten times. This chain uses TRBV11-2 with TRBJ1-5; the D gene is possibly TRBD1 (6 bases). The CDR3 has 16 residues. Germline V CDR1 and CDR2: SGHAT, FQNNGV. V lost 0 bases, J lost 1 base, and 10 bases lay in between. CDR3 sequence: CASSLDPRGSNQPQHF. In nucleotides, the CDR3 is TGTGCCAGCAGCTTAGACCCCAGGGGAAGCAATCAGCCCCAGCATTTT.

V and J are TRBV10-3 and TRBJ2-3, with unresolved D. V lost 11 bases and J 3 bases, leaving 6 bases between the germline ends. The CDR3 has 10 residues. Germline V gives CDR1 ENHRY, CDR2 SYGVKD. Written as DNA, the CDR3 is TGTGCCGGCGGAACAGATACGCAGTATTTT. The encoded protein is CAGGTDTQYF.

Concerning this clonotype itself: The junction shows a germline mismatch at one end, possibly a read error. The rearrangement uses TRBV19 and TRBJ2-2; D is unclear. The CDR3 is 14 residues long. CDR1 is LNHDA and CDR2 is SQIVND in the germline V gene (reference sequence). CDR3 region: CASSNRRNTGELFF. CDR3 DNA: TGTGCCAGTAGTAACCGGCGGAACACCGGAGAGCTGTTTTTT.

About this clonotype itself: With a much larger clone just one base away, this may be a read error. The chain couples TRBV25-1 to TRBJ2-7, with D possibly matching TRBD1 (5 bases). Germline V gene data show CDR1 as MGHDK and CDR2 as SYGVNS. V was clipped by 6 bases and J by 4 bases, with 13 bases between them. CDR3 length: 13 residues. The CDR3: CASRLQVQYEQYF. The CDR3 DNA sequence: TGTGCCAGCAGATTACAGGTGCAGTACGAGCAGTACTTC.

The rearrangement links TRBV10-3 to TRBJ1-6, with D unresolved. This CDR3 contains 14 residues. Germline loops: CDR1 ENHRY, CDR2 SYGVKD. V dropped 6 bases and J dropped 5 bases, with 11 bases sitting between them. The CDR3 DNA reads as TGTGCCATCAGCCCCGGGAGAGATAATTCACCCCTCCACTTT. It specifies CAISPGRDNSPLHF.

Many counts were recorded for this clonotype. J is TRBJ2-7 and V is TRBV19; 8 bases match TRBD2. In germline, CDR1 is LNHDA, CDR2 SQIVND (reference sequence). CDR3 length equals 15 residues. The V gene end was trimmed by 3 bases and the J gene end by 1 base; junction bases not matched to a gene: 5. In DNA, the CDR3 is TGTGCCAGTAGTATCGGCGGGAGGCCTTCCTACGAGCAGTACTTC. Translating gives CASSIGGRPSYEQYF.

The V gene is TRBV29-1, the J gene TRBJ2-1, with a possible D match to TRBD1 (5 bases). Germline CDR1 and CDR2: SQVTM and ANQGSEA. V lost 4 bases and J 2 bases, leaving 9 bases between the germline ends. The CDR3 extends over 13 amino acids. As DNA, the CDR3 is TGCAGCGTTGCAACACAGGCCTACAATGAGCAGTTCTTC. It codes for CSVATQAYNEQFF.

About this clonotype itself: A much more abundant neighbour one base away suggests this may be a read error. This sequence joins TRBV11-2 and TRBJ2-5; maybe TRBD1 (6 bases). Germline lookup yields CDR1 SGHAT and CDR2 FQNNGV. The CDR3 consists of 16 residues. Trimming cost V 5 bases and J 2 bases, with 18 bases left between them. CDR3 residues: CASSPDSNLMQETQYF. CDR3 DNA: TGTGCCAGCAGCCCGGACAGCAACCTAATGCAAGAGACCCAGTACTTC. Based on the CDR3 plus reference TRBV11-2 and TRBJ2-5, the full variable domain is EAGVAQSPRYKIIEKRQSVAFWCNPISGHATLYWYQQILGQGPKLLIQFQNNGVVDDSQLPKDRFSAERLKGVDSTLKIQPAKLEDSAVYLCASSPDSNLMQETQYFGPGTRLLVL.

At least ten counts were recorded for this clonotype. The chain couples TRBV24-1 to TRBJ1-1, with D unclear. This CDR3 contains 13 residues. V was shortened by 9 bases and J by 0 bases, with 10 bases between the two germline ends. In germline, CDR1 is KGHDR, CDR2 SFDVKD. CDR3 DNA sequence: TGTGCCACCCGACATAGTCTGAACACTGAAGCTTTCTTT. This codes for CATRHSLNTEAFF.